This T cell receptor (beta chain) is from a study of blood T cell repertoires in COVID-19. CDR3 length equals 13 residues. Germline lookup yields CDR1 SGHRS and CDR2 YFSETQ. Trimming took 0 bases from V and 5 from J, leaving 8 bases between them. Repertoires were generated with immunoSEQ multiplex PCR, while TCRdb's copy carries only in-frame clones and drops some. The sample lists tens of thousands of clones; roughly 90% were seen once. The sequenced sample was peripheral blood. This rearrangement joins TRBV5-1 to TRBJ2-5, with D maybe TRBD2 (5 bases). This sequence originates from a man between 70 and 80 years old with acute or convalescent COVID-19. CDR3 loop: CASSLGGWETQYF. CDR3 in DNA: TGCGCCAGCAGCTTGGGAGGGTGGGAGACCCAGTACTTC.